A selection of T cell receptor beta chains follows, all from one sample in a study of neoadjuvant nivolumab and ipilimumab in lung cancer. The method was immunoSEQ multiplex PCR; TCRdb's version includes in-frame clones alone and lacks a portion of them. Of about 27,000 clones in the sample, 60% to 85% were seen once. The sample consisted of tumor tissue, taken after neoadjuvant nivolumab, alone or with ipilimumab, at or shortly before surgery. The origin of the receptors is an adult with non-small cell lung cancer. The CDR3 runs from the conserved cysteine through the conserved F or W. Fields, in order: D gene, clone size, J gene, V gene, CDR3 DNA, CDR3 protein. A D gene is named only where the DNA matches it firmly. Rows give clone size only sometimes, using once, few, many, or a class for an expanded clone.

-,-,TRBJ1-2,TRBV14,TGTGCCAGCAGCCAAGGTAGGTTCTATGGCTACACCTTC,CASSQGRFYGYTF
TRBD1,-,TRBJ2-7,TRBV11-2,TGTGCCAGCAGCTCCCCCCCGACAGGGGGCTTAGGGTCCTACGAGCAGTACTTC,CASSSPPTGGLGSYEQYF
-,-,TRBJ2-2,TRBV7-2,TGTGCCAGCAGCTTAGGAACCCCCGGGGAGCTGTTTTTT,CASSLGTPGELFF
-,-,TRBJ1-2,TRBV5-8,TGTGCCAGCAGCTTGGAGGGTCAGGCCCATGGCTACACCTTC,CASSLEGQAHGYTF
-,-,TRBJ2-7,TRBV2,TGTGCCAGCAGCTCCACAGGGCTGGGCTACGAGCAGTACTTC,CASSSTGLGYEQYF
TRBD2,-,TRBJ2-3,TRBV11-2,TGTGCCAGCACCAAGGGAAGGGAGGGTCCCACAGATACGCAGTATTTT,CASTKGREGPTDTQYF
-,-,TRBJ2-5,TRBV7-8,TGTGCCAGCAGTACCCCCTGGGTCGAGACCCAGTACTTC,CASSTPWVETQYF
-,-,TRBJ2-1,TRBV2,TGTGCCAGCAGTGTAAGACAGGACAATGAGCAGTTCTTC,CASSVRQDNEQFF
TRBD1,few,TRBJ2-1,TRBV7-8,TGTGCCAGCAGCTATGACAGGGGAGGAGAGCAGTTCTTC,CASSYDRGGEQFF
-,-,TRBJ1-4,TRBV11-2,TGTGCCAGCAGCTTAATCGGGTTAGCTAATGAAAAACTGTTTTTT,CASSLIGLANEKLFF
-,-,TRBJ2-4,TRBV13,TGTGCCAGCAGCCCCCCAGGGGCCAAAAACATTCAGTACTTC,CASSPPGAKNIQYF
-,-,TRBJ2-7,TRBV25-1,TGTGCCAGCAGTGAATACGGCGAGCAGTACTTC,CASSEYGEQYF
-,-,TRBJ2-7,TRBV6-5,TGTGCCAGCAGTGCCGGACTTGATTACGAGCAGTACTTC,CASSAGLDYEQYF
TRBD2,few,TRBJ2-7,TRBV7-2,TGTGCCAGCAGCGCCAGGGAGGGGTTGGTGCAGTACTTC,CASSAREGLVQYF
TRBD1,once,TRBJ1-2,TRBV5-1,TGCGCCAGCAGCTTACAGGGGCAGGGAGGTTACACCTTC,CASSLQGQGGYTF